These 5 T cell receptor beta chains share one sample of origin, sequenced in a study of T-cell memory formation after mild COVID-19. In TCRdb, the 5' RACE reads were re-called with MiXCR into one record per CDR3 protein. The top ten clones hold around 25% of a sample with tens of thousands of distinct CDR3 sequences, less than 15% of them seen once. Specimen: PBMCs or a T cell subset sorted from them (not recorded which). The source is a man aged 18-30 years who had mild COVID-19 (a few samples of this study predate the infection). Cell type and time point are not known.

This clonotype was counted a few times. DNA for the CDR3: TGTGCCAGCAGCCAAGAACGGGATAATGAAAAACTGTTTTTT. Its protein product is CASSQERDNEKLFF. The genes are TRBV4-2 and TRBJ1-4; D uncertain. Germline values: CDR1 LGHNA, CDR2 YNFKEQ. The CDR3 runs to 14 residues. Trimming left V 0 bases short and J 4 bases short, with 6 bases between.

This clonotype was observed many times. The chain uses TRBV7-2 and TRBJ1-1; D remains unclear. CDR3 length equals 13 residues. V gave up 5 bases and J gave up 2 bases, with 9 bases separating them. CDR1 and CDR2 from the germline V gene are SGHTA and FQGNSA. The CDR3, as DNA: TGTGCCAGCAGCCGATTATACAACACTGAAGCTTTCTTT. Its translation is CASSRLYNTEAFF.

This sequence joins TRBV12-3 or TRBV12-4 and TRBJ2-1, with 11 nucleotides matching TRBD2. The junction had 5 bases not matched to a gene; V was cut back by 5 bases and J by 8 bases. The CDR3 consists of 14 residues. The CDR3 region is CASSLSGGVHEQFF. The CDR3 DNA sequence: TGTGCCAGCAGTCTTAGCGGGGGGGTCCATGAGCAGTTCTTC.

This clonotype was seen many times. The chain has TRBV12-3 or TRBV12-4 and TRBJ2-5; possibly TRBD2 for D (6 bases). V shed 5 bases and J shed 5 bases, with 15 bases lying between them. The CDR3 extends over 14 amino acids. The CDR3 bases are TGTGCCAGCAGTCCCGCCGGAGGGACTGAGACCCAGTACTTC. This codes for CASSPAGGTETQYF.

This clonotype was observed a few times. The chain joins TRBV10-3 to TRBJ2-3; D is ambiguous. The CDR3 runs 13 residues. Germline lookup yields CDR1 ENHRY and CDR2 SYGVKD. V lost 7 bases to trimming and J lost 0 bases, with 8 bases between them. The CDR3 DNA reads TGTGCCATCACCGAGCCTAGCACAGATACGCAGTATTTT. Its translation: CAITEPSTDTQYF.